The 24 T cell receptor beta chains given below trace back to one sample, sequenced in a study of blood T cell repertoires in COVID-19. The table came from immunoSEQ multiplex PCR; TCRdb's copy has only in-frame clones and leaves some out. The sample shows about 240,000 clones, approximately 87% of them seen only once. Specimen: peripheral blood. These receptors originate from a man aged 55 to 69 with acute or convalescent COVID-19.

V is TRBV4-1 and J is TRBJ1-3, with 10 bases that match TRBD1. This CDR3 region has 18 residues. The germline V gene encodes CDR1 MGHRA and CDR2 YSYEKL. V lost 0 bases to trimming and J lost 2 bases; unmatched junction nucleotides: 7. The CDR3 DNA sequence: TGCGCCAGCAGCCAAGATGTTGGGACAGGGGCGGCTGGAAACACCATATATTTT. Its translation: CASSQDVGTGAAGNTIYF.

This clone was seen only once. This chain links TRBV18 with TRBJ1-1; possible D gene TRBD1, 5 bases. This CDR3 has 13 amino acids. The V end was cut by 6 bases, the J end by 11 bases, with 19 bases between. CDR1 KGHSH and CDR2 LQKENI come from the germline V gene. The CDR3 spells CASSPREGLGAFF. Here the CDR3 DNA reads TGTGCCAGCTCCCCCAGGGAGGGCCTGGGGGCTTTCTTT.

V is TRBV19 and J is TRBJ2-1; the match to TRBD2 covers 8 bases. The trim removed 4 bases at V and 7 bases at J, leaving 9 bases unmatched. The CDR3 is 15 amino acids. Germline values: CDR1 LNHDA, CDR2 SQIVND (reference sequence). The CDR3 sequence is CASSTTGGGMNEQFF. The CDR3 region has the DNA TGTGCCAGTAGTACCACCGGGGGGGGCATGAATGAGCAGTTCTTC.

The V call is TRBV30, the J call TRBJ2-3, with 7 bases matching TRBD2. V lost 2 bases and J lost 2; bases outside the gene matches: 13. Germline assignment: CDR1 GTSNPN and CDR2 SVGIG (reference sequence). This CDR3 comprises 17 residues. The CDR3 sequence: CAWSPRLAADSTDTQYF. In DNA, the CDR3 is TGTGCCTGGAGTCCCCGACTAGCAGCCGACTCCACAGATACGCAGTATTTT.

The chain uses TRBV11-3 and TRBJ2-1, with D possibly matching TRBD2 (9 bases). The CDR3 is 15 amino acids. Trimming cost V 1 base and J 9 bases, with 16 bases left between them. The germline gives CDR1 SGHNT, CDR2 YENEEA. The DNA for the CDR3 is TGTGCCAGCAGCTTAGTGTCTAGCGGGACAGGTGAGCAGTTCTTC. Translated: CASSLVSSGTGEQFF. Full variable domain (missing parts from reference TRBV11-3 and TRBJ2-1): EAGVVQSPRYKIIEKKQPVAFWCNPISGHNTLYWYLQNLGQGPELLIRYENEEAVDDSQLPKDRFSAERLKGVDSTLKIQPAELGDSAVYLCASSLVSSGTGEQFFGPGTRLTVL.

This chain joins TRBV28 and TRBJ2-7; D is perhaps TRBD2 (6 bases). The germline V gene encodes CDR1 MDHEN and CDR2 SYDVKM. The CDR3 runs to 15 residues. With 7 bases removed from V and 4 bases from J, the gap between germline ends came to 20 bases. As DNA, the CDR3 is TGTGCCAGCATCGCACGGTACGGGAGCTCGTACGAGCAGTACTTC. Translated: CASIARYGSSYEQYF.

The rearrangement links TRBV12-3 or TRBV12-4 to TRBJ2-5; D gene ambiguous. CDR3 length: 13 amino acids. V lost 1 base and J 7 bases, leaving 10 bases between the germline ends. The CDR3 reads CASSLDSLGTQYF. The CDR3 nucleotides are TGTGCCAGCAGTTTAGACAGCCTCGGGACCCAGTACTTC.

The V and J genes are TRBV7-6 and TRBJ2-1, with a tentative D call TRBD1 (6 bases). The CDR3 has 13 amino acids. CDR1 SGHVS and CDR2 FNYEAQ come from the germline V gene. V was clipped by 5 bases and J by 10 bases, with 15 bases between them. The CDR3 loop reads CASSLSQQGEQFF. The CDR3 DNA reads TGTGCCAGCAGCCTCTCTCAGCAGGGGGAGCAGTTCTTC.

The V gene is TRBV27, the J gene TRBJ2-7; TRBD2 matches 10 bases. Per the germline V gene, CDR1 is MNHEY and CDR2 is SMNVEV (reference sequence). There are 15 residues in the CDR3. Germline trimming cut 7 bases from V and 5 bases from J; bases unmatched to any gene: 11. CDR3 nucleotide sequence: TGTGCCAGCACCCCCCAACCGGGACTAGCGAACGAGCAGTACTTC. Translation: CASTPQPGLANEQYF.

The table lists this clone with a few counts. V is TRBV19 and J is TRBJ2-7; maybe TRBD1 (6 bases). This CDR3 is 13 amino acids long. The V end lost 3 bases, the J end lost 5 bases, and 11 bases lay between the germline ends. Looked up from germline, CDR1 is LNHDA and CDR2 is SQIVND (reference sequence). DNA for the CDR3: TGTGCCAGTAGTATTCAGGGGAACCACGAGCAGTACTTC. Its translation: CASSIQGNHEQYF.

The chain is built from TRBV4-1 and TRBJ2-7; tentative D call: TRBD2 (6 bases). CDR1 and CDR2 from the germline V gene are MGHRA and YSYEKL. There are 13 residues in the CDR3. V lost 4 bases to trimming and J lost 4 bases, with 11 bases between them. CDR3 sequence reads: CASSRGTSYEQYF. CDR3 bases: TGCGCCAGCAGCCGCGGGACTTCTTACGAGCAGTACTTC.

This chain connects TRBV2 to TRBJ2-5; unclear D gene. V was trimmed by 8 bases and J by 4 bases, leaving 17 bases between them. CDR1 and CDR2 (germline): SNHLY, FYNNEI. The length of the CDR3 is 14 residues. This CDR3 is CASFGGPTGETQYF. CDR3 DNA sequence: TGTGCCAGCTTTGGCGGCCCGACCGGAGAGACCCAGTACTTC. Supplemented by reference TRBV2 and TRBJ2-5, the full variable domain reads EPEVTQTPSHQVTQMGQEVILRCVPISNHLYFYWYRQILGQKVEFLVSFYNNEISEKSEIFDDQFSVERPDGSNFTLKIRSTKLEDSAMYFCASFGGPTGETQYFGPGTRLLVL.

This chain uses TRBV15 with TRBJ2-3; tentative D call: TRBD1 (5 bases). V was clipped by 9 bases and J by 1 base, with 20 bases between them. The CDR3 sequence is 16 residues long. CDR1 is LNHNV and CDR2 is YYDKDF in the germline V gene (reference sequence). The CDR3 loop reads CATTRNRNWGTDTQYF. The CDR3 bases are TGTGCCACTACACGTAACAGGAATTGGGGCACAGATACGCAGTATTTT.

The V and J genes are TRBV29-1 and TRBJ2-2, with D possibly matching TRBD1 (5 bases). The CDR3 extends over 15 amino acids. Trimming removed 5 bases at V and 2 bases at J, with 15 bases between. Germline-derived CDR1 and CDR2 are SQVTM and ANQGSEA. CDR3 bases: TGCAGCGTTCGAATCCGCCAGGGCAACACCGGGGAGCTGTTTTTT. Protein: CSVRIRQGNTGELFF.

V usage is TRBV6-4 and J usage is TRBJ1-2, with 7 bases aligning to TRBD1. The CDR3 contains 14 residues. J gave up 7 bases and V 6 bases, and 11 bases lay outside the gene matches. Germline V gene sequence: CDR1 MRHNA, CDR2 SNTAGT. The DNA for the CDR3 is TGTGCCAGCAGCGAATCCAGCAGGGGGACTGGCTACACCTTC. Translation gives CASSESSRGTGYTF.

The CDR3 coding sequence is TGCGCCAGCAGCCCGGACAGGGACCCGGCTAATGAAAAACTGTTTTTT. This translates into CASSPDRDPANEKLFF. The genes are TRBV4-3 and TRBJ1-4, with TRBD1 identical over 8 bases. J was trimmed by 3 bases and V by 4 bases; bases with no gene match: 7. CDR3 length equals 16 residues. Germline CDR1 reads LGHNA; CDR2 reads YSLEER.

This chain uses TRBV29-1 with TRBJ1-2, with a possible D match to TRBD1 (5 bases). The V end lost 6 bases, the J end lost 5 bases, and 22 bases lay between the germline ends. CDR1 and CDR2 (germline): SQVTM, ANQGSEA. The length of the CDR3 is 15 residues. CDR3 bases: TGCAGCGTCAACCCCCAGGGCGGAGGGAAGTATGGCTACACCTTC. Its translation is CSVNPQGGGKYGYTF.

The chain couples TRBV18 to TRBJ1-1, with 10 bases that match TRBD1. CDR3 size: 14 residues. V was clipped by 6 bases and J by 4 bases; unmatched bases: 5. The germline V gene has CDR1 KGHSH and CDR2 LQKENI. CDR3 residues: CASSRDRGGTEAFF. CDR3 bases: TGTGCCAGCTCTCGGGACAGGGGTGGCACTGAAGCTTTCTTT.

This chain uses TRBV9 with TRBJ1-6, with D unclear. The germline CDR1 and CDR2 sequences are SGDLS and YYNGEE. The V end lost 3 bases, the J end lost 0 bases, and 7 bases lay between the germline ends. The CDR3 has 15 residues. CDR3 amino acids: CASSAVSSYNSPLHF. The CDR3 nucleotides are TGTGCCAGCAGCGCGGTGAGCTCCTATAATTCACCCCTCCACTTT.

V usage is TRBV28 and J usage is TRBJ2-1; TRBD2 aligns across 9 bases. Trimming took 10 bases from V and 1 from J; bases not matched to a gene: 2. CDR3 length: 13 residues. CDR1 MDHEN and CDR2 SYDVKM come from the germline V gene. CDR3 DNA sequence: TGTGCCACTGGACTAGCGTCCTACAATGAGCAGTTCTTC. It is translated as CATGLASYNEQFF. The full variable domain, rest sourced from reference TRBV28 and TRBJ2-1, is DVKVTQSSRYLVKRTGEKVFLECVQDMDHENMFWYRQDPGLGLRLIYFSYDVKMKEKGDIPEGYSVSREKKERFSLILESASTNQTSMYLCATGLASYNEQFFGPGTRLTVL.

The chain is built from TRBV5-4 and TRBJ2-3; TRBD2 matches at 12 bases. Unmatched junction bases numbered 4, after V lost 5 bases and J lost 3 bases. CDR1 SGHNT and CDR2 YYREEE come from the germline V gene (reference sequence). The CDR3 length is 15 residues. This CDR3 reads CASRLAGGPTDTQYF. DNA of the CDR3: TGTGCCAGCAGGCTAGCGGGAGGGCCTACAGATACGCAGTATTTT.

V gene TRBV9 combines with J gene TRBJ1-2; D gene unclear. Germline V gene data show CDR1 as SGDLS and CDR2 as YYNGEE. The CDR3 length is 14 residues. V lost 0 bases to trimming and J lost 2 bases, with 8 bases between them. CDR3: CASSVAGRNYGYTF. In DNA, the CDR3 is TGTGCCAGCAGCGTAGCAGGCCGGAACTATGGCTACACCTTC.

This rearrangement joins TRBV11-2 to TRBJ2-7; 11 bases line up with TRBD1. Trimming removed 5 bases from V and 6 bases from J; junction bases left unmatched: 9. This CDR3 is built from 15 residues. Germline CDR1 SGHAT, CDR2 FQNNGV. The CDR3 DNA follows: TGTGCCAGCAGCCCCATAATGGGGACAGGGGGCGAGCAGTACTTC. The encoded protein is CASSPIMGTGGEQYF.

V usage is TRBV3-1 (or the pseudogene TRBV3-2) and J usage is TRBJ2-5; 11 bases match TRBD2. The CDR3 has 15 residues. J was trimmed by 3 bases and V by 4 bases; bases with no gene match: 4. Germline CDR1 LGHDT, CDR2 YNNKEL (reference sequence). The CDR3 here is CASSPGLAEEETQYF. The DNA of the CDR3 is TGTGCCAGCAGCCCGGGACTAGCGGAGGAAGAGACCCAGTACTTC.